Below are 29 T cell receptor beta chains sequenced from a single sample in a study of blood T cell repertoires in COVID-19. Data came from immunoSEQ multiplex PCR; TCRdb stores just in-frame clones and leaves some out. The data contain about 68,000 clones, about nine tenths of them singletons. What was sequenced was peripheral blood. These receptors were obtained from a man in his fifties or sixties with COVID-19, enrolled during active disease.

This clone was counted a single time. V is TRBV6-5 and J is TRBJ2-1; D call uncertain. Germline V gene lookup returns CDR1 MNHEY and CDR2 SVGAGI. Trimming took 7 bases from V and 7 from J, leaving 14 bases between them. This CDR3 is 13 amino acids long. CDR3 nucleotides: TGTGCCAGCATGGCACCGCCGAAAAATGAGCAGTTCTTC. It codes for CASMAPPKNEQFF.

V and J are TRBV5-4 and TRBJ1-4; tentatively, D is TRBD1 (5 bases). V was clipped by 0 bases and J by 2 bases, with 11 bases between them. There are 16 residues in the CDR3. In germline, CDR1 is SGHNT, CDR2 YYREEE (reference sequence). CDR3 nucleotide sequence: TGTGCCAGCAGCTTGGGGCTTGGGGCGACTAATGAAAAACTGTTTTTT. It encodes CASSLGLGATNEKLFF.

The rearrangement links TRBV19 to TRBJ1-4, with TRBD1 as a possible D gene (5 bases). The length of the CDR3 is 14 residues. Germline assignment: CDR1 LNHDA and CDR2 SQIVND (reference sequence). V lost 3 bases to trimming and J lost 2 bases, with 7 bases between them. Written as DNA, the CDR3 is TGTGCCAGTAGTATGTACAGGACTAATGAAAAACTGTTTTTT. This gives the protein CASSMYRTNEKLFF.

The chain couples TRBV5-4 to TRBJ2-1; possibly TRBD2 for D (6 bases). Trimming removed 2 bases at V and 2 bases at J, with 14 bases between. This CDR3 has 16 amino acids. Germline assignment: CDR1 SGHNT and CDR2 YYREEE (reference sequence). The CDR3 bases are TGTGCCAGCAGCTTAGATCCGGGAGTGACCTACAATGAGCAGTTCTTC. This sequence encodes CASSLDPGVTYNEQFF.

The rearrangement links TRBV6-2 or TRBV6-3 to TRBJ1-2; weak D call: TRBD1 (6 bases). V lost 6 bases to trimming and J lost 9 bases, with 20 bases between them. Germline V gives CDR1 MNHEY, CDR2 SVGEGT. The CDR3 is made up of 14 amino acids. The DNA of the CDR3 is TGTGCCAGCAGCCACCCGGGTCAGGGGATTCGCTACACCTTC. It is translated as CASSHPGQGIRYTF.

The V and J genes are TRBV10-3 and TRBJ1-6; 8 bases align to TRBD1. The CDR3 consists of 15 residues. Looked up from germline, CDR1 is ENHRY and CDR2 is SYGVKD. V gave up 1 base and J gave up 7 bases; unmatched junction bases: 3. Here the CDR3 DNA reads TGTGCCATCAGTGAGTTTCAGGGGGCGAATTCACCCCTCCACTTT. Amino acid sequence: CAISEFQGANSPLHF.

The gene calls are TRBV28 and TRBJ1-2; perhaps TRBD1 as D (6 bases). The CDR3 is made up of 14 amino acids. Germline CDR1 is MDHEN and CDR2 is SYDVKM. Trimming pared 2 bases from V and 4 bases from J, leaving 11 bases between. CDR3 amino acids: CASSLVDRLYGYTF. CDR3 DNA sequence: TGTGCCAGCAGTTTAGTTGACAGGCTCTATGGCTACACCTTC.

Regarding this clone: One junction end does not reproduce the germline sequence, and a read error may be involved. This chain links TRBV11-2 with TRBJ2-7; no definite D call. Germline V gene data show CDR1 as SGHAT and CDR2 as FQNNGV. CDR3 size: 11 residues. The CDR3 DNA is TGTGCCAGCAGCTTATCCGCCAGGCTCTTTTTC. It yields the protein CASSLSARLFF.

This chain uses TRBV18 with TRBJ1-5; D remains ambiguous. The CDR3 totals 15 residues. Germline CDR1 reads KGHSH; CDR2 reads LQKENI. Between the trimmed V and J ends, which lost 3 bases and 4 bases, there was a span of 13 bases. As DNA, the CDR3 is TGTGCCAGCTCACCGTCAATTACAAGTAATCAGCCCCAGCATTTT. This translates into CASSPSITSNQPQHF.

CDR3 DNA sequence: TGTGCCAGCAGCTTAGAGGCGGCGAGCTCTGGAAACACCATATATTTT. It yields the protein CASSLEAASSGNTIYF. The chain uses TRBV7-9 and TRBJ1-3; D unresolved. The CDR3 loop spans 16 amino acids. V shed 1 base and J shed 0 bases, with 10 bases lying between them. Germline CDR1 and CDR2: SEHNR and FQNEAQ (reference sequence).

V and J are TRBV19 and TRBJ2-1; 8 bases line up with TRBD1. The ends lost 6 bases at V and 10 bases at J; junction bases unmatched: 8. The germline CDR1 and CDR2 sequences are LNHDA and SQIVND (reference sequence). The CDR3 has 13 amino acids. The DNA for the CDR3 is TGTGCCAGTAGCGGGCAAGACAGGGGCGAGCAGTTCTTC. As protein: CASSGQDRGEQFF.

This rearrangement joins TRBV7-2 to TRBJ1-1; tentative D call: TRBD1 (5 bases). V shed 5 bases and J shed 5 bases, with 18 bases lying between them. CDR3 length equals 15 residues. Germline CDR1 and CDR2: SGHTA and FQGNSA. In nucleotides, the CDR3 is TGTGCCAGCAGCCGGGAGGGGACGACGGAAACTGAAGCTTTCTTT. Encoded protein: CASSREGTTETEAFF.

This chain connects TRBV2 to TRBJ2-5, with 9 bases fitting TRBD1. The CDR3 contains 14 residues. V was clipped by 7 bases and J by 5 bases; unmatched bases: 8. Germline V CDR1 and CDR2: SNHLY, FYNNEI. CDR3 protein: CASIYGTGRETQYF. In DNA, the CDR3 is TGTGCCAGCATTTATGGGACAGGGAGGGAGACCCAGTACTTC.

The chain joins TRBV2 to TRBJ2-5; D gene unclear. V was trimmed by 6 bases and J by 0 bases, leaving 11 bases between them. The CDR3 consists of 14 residues. Germline V lookup: CDR1 SNHLY, CDR2 FYNNEI. The CDR3, as DNA: TGTGCCAGCAGGGCCGACTGGAACCAAGAGACCCAGTACTTC. As protein: CASRADWNQETQYF.

This clone was detected only once. This chain connects TRBV11-2 to TRBJ1-3; D gene ambiguous. V gave up 1 base and J gave up 0 bases, with 4 bases separating them. The CDR3 has 14 amino acids. Germline CDR1 SGHAT, CDR2 FQNNGV. The CDR3 loop reads CASSLGNSGNTIYF. DNA of the CDR3: TGTGCCAGCAGCTTAGGTAACTCTGGAAACACCATATATTTT. Using reference TRBV11-2 and TRBJ1-3 for the parts outside the CDR3, the full variable domain is EAGVAQSPRYKIIEKRQSVAFWCNPISGHATLYWYQQILGQGPKLLIQFQNNGVVDDSQLPKDRFSAERLKGVDSTLKIQPAKLEDSAVYLCASSLGNSGNTIYFGEGSWLTVV.

The V call is TRBV3-1 (or the pseudogene TRBV3-2), the J call TRBJ2-3; TRBD1 aligns across 11 bases. Germline loops: CDR1 LGHDT, CDR2 YNNKEL (reference sequence). V gave up 5 bases and J gave up 5 bases; unmatched junction bases: 6. The CDR3 spans 15 residues. This CDR3 is CASSVGTGGIDTQYF. The CDR3 DNA reads as TGTGCCAGCAGCGTCGGGACAGGGGGGATAGATACGCAGTATTTT.

This chain links TRBV6-5 with TRBJ1-1; the D gene is possibly TRBD1 (6 bases). The CDR3 extends over 15 amino acids. CDR1 MNHEY and CDR2 SVGAGI come from the germline V gene. The ends were cut back, 2 bases at V and 5 bases at J, with 15 bases in the middle. CDR3 sequence reads: CASSYRGAVGTEAFF. DNA for the CDR3: TGTGCCAGCAGTTACCGGGGGGCCGTAGGGACTGAAGCTTTCTTT.

DNA for the CDR3: TGTGCCAGCAGCTTAGGCAGGGCGGGGGAGCAGTACTTC. Its protein product is CASSLGRAGEQYF. The genes are TRBV11-3 and TRBJ2-7; D is perhaps TRBD2 (6 bases). The V end lost 1 base, the J end lost 7 bases, and 11 bases lay between the germline ends. The CDR3 runs 13 residues. Germline values: CDR1 SGHNT, CDR2 YENEEA.

This clone was detected only once. The chain recombines TRBV28 with TRBJ2-7; TRBD2 aligns across 8 bases. V dropped 5 bases and J dropped 5; count of bases not matched to a gene: 11. The CDR3 has 15 residues. Germline values: CDR1 MDHEN, CDR2 SYDVKM. The CDR3 bases are TGTGCCAGCAGTAGTAAGGGACTAGTAGGCCACGAGCAGTACTTC. Translating it yields CASSSKGLVGHEQYF.

The chain is built from TRBV28 and TRBJ1-4; 9 bases line up with TRBD1. The germline V gene has CDR1 MDHEN and CDR2 SYDVKM. With V trimmed by 10 bases and J by 8 bases, 8 bases remained unmatched. The CDR3 loop spans 13 amino acids. The CDR3 spells CATWTGAGEKLFF. The CDR3 DNA sequence: TGTGCCACCTGGACAGGGGCGGGGGAAAAACTGTTTTTT.

The chain's CDR3 is CASSDRARQLFF. CDR3 sequence (DNA): TGTGCCAGCAGCGACAGGGCGCGGCAACTGTTTTTT. The rearrangement joins TRBV6-2 or TRBV6-3 to TRBJ1-4; the match to TRBD1 covers 7 bases. This CDR3 region has 12 residues. From germline, CDR1 is MNHEY and CDR2 SVGEGT. V was pared by 6 bases and J by 12 bases, with 7 bases of the junction left unmatched.

The chain joins TRBV20-1 to TRBJ1-6; TRBD1 is a possible D gene (6 bases). This CDR3 spans 11 amino acids. In germline, CDR1 is DFQATT, CDR2 SNEGSKA (reference sequence). The V end lost 0 bases, the J end lost 18 bases, and 12 bases lay between the germline ends. The CDR3 region is CSARDWQGNHF. For the CDR3, the DNA is TGCAGTGCTAGAGATTGGCAGGGGAACCACTTT.

The V and J genes are TRBV2 and TRBJ1-2; 9 bases agree with TRBD1. The CDR3 runs 14 residues. Germline CDR1 and CDR2: SNHLY and FYNNEI. Trimming at V came to 5 bases and at J to 3 bases, leaving 4 bases not matched to a gene. CDR3 in DNA: TGTGCCAGCAGTTTACAGGGGGCTGACTATGGCTACACCTTC. The encoded protein is CASSLQGADYGYTF.

The chain uses TRBV6-1 and TRBJ1-3, with unresolved D. This CDR3 is built from 15 residues. The germline V gene has CDR1 MNHNS and CDR2 SASEGT. V lost 0 bases and J 0 bases, leaving 6 bases between the germline ends. The CDR3 nucleotides read TGTGCCAGCAGTGAAGCGGCCTCCTCTGGAAACACCATATATTTT. It is translated as CASSEAASSGNTIYF.

The rearrangement joins TRBV6-6 to TRBJ1-1, with D tentatively TRBD1 (5 bases). Germline V gives CDR1 MNHNY, CDR2 SVGAGI (reference sequence). V was clipped by 0 bases and J by 6 bases, with 8 bases between them. The length of the CDR3 is 13 residues. CDR3 bases: TGTGCCAGCAGTTACTCGCAACAGGCTGAAGCTTTCTTT. Its translation: CASSYSQQAEAFF.

The genes are TRBV29-1 and TRBJ1-5; D is ambiguous. The V and J ends lost 4 bases and 0 bases respectively, with 7 bases between them. Germline V gene sequence: CDR1 SQVTM, CDR2 ANQGSEA. This CDR3 contains 13 residues. For the CDR3, the DNA is TGCAGCGTTGTTTACACTAGCAATCAGCCCCAGCATTTT. It codes for CSVVYTSNQPQHF.

V and J are TRBV5-1 and TRBJ2-3; 8 nucleotides agree with TRBD1. J gave up 4 bases and V 4 bases, and 2 bases lay outside the gene matches. The CDR3 spans 13 residues. Germline V gene sequence: CDR1 SGHRS, CDR2 YFSETQ. CDR3 loop: CASSVQGADTQYF. The CDR3 DNA reads as TGCGCCAGCAGCGTACAGGGGGCAGATACGCAGTATTTT. Drawing the rest from reference TRBV5-1 and TRBJ2-3, the complete variable domain is KAGVTQTPRYLIKTRGQQVTLSCSPISGHRSVSWYQQTPGQGLQFLFEYFSETQRNKGNFPGRFSGRQFSNSRSEMNVSTLELGDSALYLCASSVQGADTQYFGPGTRLTVL.

The genes are TRBV18 and TRBJ2-7; D is undetermined. CDR3 length: 14 residues. Germline assignment: CDR1 KGHSH and CDR2 LQKENI. Trimming left V 3 bases short and J 0 bases short, with 9 bases between. The CDR3 nucleotides are TGTGCCAGCTCACCGAGTTCTAGCTCCTACGAGCAGTACTTC. Its translation: CASSPSSSSYEQYF.

In its sample, this clone was seen a few times. The V call is TRBV5-4, the J call TRBJ2-1; 9 positions match TRBD2. V was pared by 2 bases and J by 0 bases, with 0 bases of the junction left unmatched. Per germline, CDR1 SGHNT and CDR2 YYREEE (reference sequence). This CDR3 contains 15 residues. CDR3 in DNA: TGTGCCAGCAGCTTTAGCGGGAGCTCCTACAATGAGCAGTTCTTC. Its protein product is CASSFSGSSYNEQFF.